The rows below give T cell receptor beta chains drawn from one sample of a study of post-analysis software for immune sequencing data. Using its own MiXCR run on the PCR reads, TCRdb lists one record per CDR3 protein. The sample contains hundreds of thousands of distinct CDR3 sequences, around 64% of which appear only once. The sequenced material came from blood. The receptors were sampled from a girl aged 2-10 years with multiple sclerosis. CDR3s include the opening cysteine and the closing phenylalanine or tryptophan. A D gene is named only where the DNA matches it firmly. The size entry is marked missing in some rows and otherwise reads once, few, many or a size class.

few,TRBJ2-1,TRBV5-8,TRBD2,CASSRGTSGATYEQFF,TGTGCCAGCAGCCGGGGGACTAGCGGGGCAACCTATGAGCAGTTCTTC
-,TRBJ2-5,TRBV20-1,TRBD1,CSARPTRQGGETQYF,TGCAGTGCTAGACCTACTCGACAGGGCGGTGAGACCCAGTACTTC
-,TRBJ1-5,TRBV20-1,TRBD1,CSARDETGLSNQPQHF,TGCAGTGCTAGAGACGAGACAGGGCTTAGCAATCAGCCCCAGCATTTT
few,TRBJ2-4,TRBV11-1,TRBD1,CASSSNRGNIQYF,TGTGCCAGCAGCTCCAACAGGGGAAACATTCAGTACTTC
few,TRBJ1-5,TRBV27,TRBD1,CASSSDRGHQPQHF,TGTGCCAGCAGTTCGGACAGGGGGCATCAGCCCCAGCATTTT
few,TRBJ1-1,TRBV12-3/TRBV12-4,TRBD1,CASSSTGTGARAFF,TGTGCCAGCAGTTCGACCGGGACAGGGGCCCGGGCTTTCTTT
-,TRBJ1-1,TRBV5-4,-,CASSLEPGGTEAFF,TGTGCCAGCAGCTTGGAGCCTGGTGGGACTGAAGCTTTCTTT
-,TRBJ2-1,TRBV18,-,CASFPRLVGEQFF,TGTGCCAGCTTTCCCCGACTAGTCGGTGAGCAGTTCTTC
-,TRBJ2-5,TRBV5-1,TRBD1,CASSLRTGFQETQYF,TGCGCCAGCAGCTTACGGACAGGGTTCCAAGAGACCCAGTACTTC
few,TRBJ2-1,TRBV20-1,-,CSATRSYNEQFF,TGCAGTGCCACCCGCTCCTACAATGAGCAGTTCTTC
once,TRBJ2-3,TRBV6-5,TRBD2,CASSYSGLAGGTDTQYF,TGTGCCAGCAGTTACTCTGGGCTAGCGGGGGGCACAGATACGCAGTATTTT
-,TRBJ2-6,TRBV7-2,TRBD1,CASSLGWTGGSSGANVLTF,TGTGCCAGCAGCTTAGGGTGGACAGGTGGAAGCTCTGGGGCCAACGTCCTGACTTTC
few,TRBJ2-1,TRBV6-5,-,CASSYSRVAMGNEQFF,TGTGCCAGCAGTTACAGCAGAGTAGCAATGGGCAATGAGCAGTTCTTC
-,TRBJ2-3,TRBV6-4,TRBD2,CASSGGTSGADTQYF,TGTGCCAGCAGTGGCGGGACTAGCGGGGCAGATACGCAGTATTTT
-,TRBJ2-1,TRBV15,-,CATSSPQSFFSSYNEQFF,TGTGCCACCAGCAGCCCGCAGAGCTTTTTCAGCTCCTACAATGAGCAGTTCTTC
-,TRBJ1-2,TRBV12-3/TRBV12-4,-,CASKKREGDIYGYTF,TGTGCCAGCAAAAAAAGGGAGGGGGACATCTATGGCTACACCTTC
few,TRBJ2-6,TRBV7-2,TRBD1,CASSAQGAGANVLTF,TGTGCCAGCAGCGCCCAGGGGGCTGGGGCCAACGTCCTGACTTTC
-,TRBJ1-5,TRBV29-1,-,CSVADAEGPQHF,TGCAGCGTTGCCGACGCAGAGGGGCCCCAGCATTTT
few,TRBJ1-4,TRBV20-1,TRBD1,CSARPFHPGEGQYNEKLFF,TGCAGTGCTAGGCCCTTCCATCCGGGAGAGGGACAGTATAATGAAAAACTGTTTTTT
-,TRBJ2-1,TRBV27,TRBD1,CASSSQTGRLRDEQFF,TGTGCCAGCAGTTCTCAGACAGGGCGTTTACGCGATGAGCAGTTCTTC
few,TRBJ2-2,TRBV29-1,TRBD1,CSAGTDTGELFF,TGCAGCGCTGGGACAGACACCGGGGAGCTGTTTTTT
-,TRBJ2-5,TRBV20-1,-,CSASLVRGFGETQYF,TGCAGTGCTAGTTTGGTGCGGGGTTTTGGGGAGACCCAGTACTTC
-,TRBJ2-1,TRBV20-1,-,CSAFRPGSNEQFF,TGCAGTGCGTTCCGGCCGGGGTCCAATGAGCAGTTCTTC
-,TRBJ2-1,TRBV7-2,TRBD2,CASSPLARNEQFF,TGTGCCAGCAGCCCACTAGCGCGCAATGAGCAGTTCTTC
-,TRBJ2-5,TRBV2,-,CASSEVELETQYF,TGTGCCAGCAGTGAAGTAGAGCTGGAGACCCAGTACTTC
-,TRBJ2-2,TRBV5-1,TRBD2,CASVPGLAAGELFF,TGCGCCAGCGTTCCCGGACTAGCCGCCGGGGAGCTGTTTTTT
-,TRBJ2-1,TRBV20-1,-,CSARGPLSYNEQFF,TGCAGTGCTAGAGGTCCGCTCTCCTACAATGAGCAGTTCTTC
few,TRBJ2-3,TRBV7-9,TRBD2,CASSSRTSGTDTQYF,TGTGCCAGCAGCTCCCGGACTAGCGGCACAGATACGCAGTATTTT
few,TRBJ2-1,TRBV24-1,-,CATGRGNEQFF,TGTGCCACCGGAAGGGGCAATGAGCAGTTCTTC
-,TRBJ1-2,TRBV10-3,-,CAVTSGGVDGYTF,TGTGCCGTCACCTCAGGAGGCGTCGATGGCTACACCTTC
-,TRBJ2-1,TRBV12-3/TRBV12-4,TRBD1,CASSPLTGPKYNEQFF,TGTGCCAGCAGCCCACTGACAGGGCCAAAATACAATGAGCAGTTCTTC
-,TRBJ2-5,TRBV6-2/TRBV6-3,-,CASSSSVLKTQYF,TGTGCCAGCAGCTCTAGCGTGCTGAAGACCCAGTACTTC
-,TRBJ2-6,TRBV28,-,CASSTSTGLAGANVLTF,TGTGCCAGCAGCACAAGCACAGGGCTCGCTGGGGCCAACGTCCTGACTTTC
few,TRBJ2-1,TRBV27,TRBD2,CASMQGVAGGRSYNEQFF,TGTGCCAGCATGCAGGGAGTCGCGGGAGGCCGCTCCTACAATGAGCAGTTCTTC
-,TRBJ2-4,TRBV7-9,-,CASSPPYF,TGTGCCAGCAGCCCCCCGTACTTC
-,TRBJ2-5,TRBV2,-,CASSVTTGTQETQYF,TGTGCCAGCAGTGTAACTACGGGGACCCAAGAGACCCAGTACTTC
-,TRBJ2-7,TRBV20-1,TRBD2,CSATGGREYEQYF,TGCAGTGCTACAGGCGGGAGAGAATACGAGCAGTACTTC
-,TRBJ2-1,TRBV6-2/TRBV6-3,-,CASSYTSVNEQFF,TGTGCCAGCAGTTATACAAGCGTCAATGAGCAGTTCTTC
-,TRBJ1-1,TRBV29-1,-,CSVGRQTNTEAFF,TGCAGCGTTGGTCGGCAGACGAACACTGAAGCTTTCTTT
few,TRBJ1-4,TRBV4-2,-,CASSQDPTATNEKLFF,TGTGCCAGCAGCCAAGATCCGACGGCAACTAATGAAAAACTGTTTTTT
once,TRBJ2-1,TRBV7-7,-,CASSLRPGIRNEQFF,TGTGCTAGCAGCTTAAGGCCGGGCATCCGCAATGAGCAGTTCTTC
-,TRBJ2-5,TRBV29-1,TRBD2,CSIGASSGETQYF,TGCAGCATTGGGGCCTCTAGCGGGGAGACCCAGTACTTC
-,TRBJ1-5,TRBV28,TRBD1,CASSLLPGGSNQPQHF,TGTGCCAGCAGTTTATTACCAGGGGGTAGCAATCAGCCCCAGCATTTT
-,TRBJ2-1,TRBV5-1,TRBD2,CASSLGVAGNHNEQFF,TGCGCCAGCAGCTTGGGAGTAGCGGGCAACCACAATGAGCAGTTCTTC
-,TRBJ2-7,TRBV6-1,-,CASTRGGPGTYMGHEQYF,TGTGCCAGCACCAGAGGGGGACCGGGGACCTACATGGGCCACGAGCAGTACTTC
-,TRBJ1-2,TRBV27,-,CASSTGMGPYGYTF,TGTGCCAGCAGCACAGGGATGGGACCCTATGGCTACACCTTC
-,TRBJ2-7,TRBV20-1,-,CSTRWSPYEQYF,TGCAGTACTAGATGGAGCCCCTACGAGCAGTACTTC
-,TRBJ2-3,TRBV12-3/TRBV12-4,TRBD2,CASIMGLAGEEPTQYF,TGTGCCAGCATTATGGGACTAGCGGGAGAAGAACCTACGCAGTATTTT
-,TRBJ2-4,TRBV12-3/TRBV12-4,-,CASSLGTSVRKNIQYF,TGTGCCAGCAGTTTAGGGACCTCGGTAAGGAAAAACATTCAGTACTTC
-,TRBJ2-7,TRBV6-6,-,CASVFGSGDPYEQYF,TGTGCCAGCGTGTTTGGTAGCGGAGACCCTTACGAGCAGTACTTC
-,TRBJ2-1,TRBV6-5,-,CASSYREAYNEQFF,TGTGCCAGCAGTTACAGGGAGGCCTACAATGAGCAGTTCTTC
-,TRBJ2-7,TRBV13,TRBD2,CASSLGIVGLAGSYEQYF,TGTGCCAGCAGCTTAGGCATAGTGGGACTAGCGGGCTCCTACGAGCAGTACTTC
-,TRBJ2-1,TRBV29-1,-,CSSRAYNEQSF,TGCAGCAGCCGGGCTTACAATGAGCAGTCCTTC